This T cell receptor beta chain was observed in a study of shared clonotypes between healthy human individuals. Repertoires were generated with immunoSEQ multiplex PCR, while TCRdb's copy carries only in-frame clones and drops some. The table has 1,400,000 or so clones, approximately 98.5% seen once. CDR1 and CDR2 from the germline V gene are SGHTA and FQGNSA. CDR3 length: 16 residues. Between the trimmed V and J ends, which lost 4 bases and 4 bases, there was a span of 17 bases. Material: naive CD4+ T cells sorted from blood. Documented subset: CD45RA+ positively selected. V and J are TRBV7-2 and TRBJ1-3, with a weak D call TRBD1 (5 bases). This sequence originates from a man younger than 45 in good health. CDR3 loop: CASSYNTPGFGNTIYF. The CDR3 bases are TGTGCCAGCAGCTACAACACCCCAGGGTTCGGAAACACCATATATTTT.